A selection of T cell receptor beta chains follows, all from one sample in a study of PD-L1 blockade in urothelial cancer. This table comes from immunoSEQ multiplex PCR, and its TCRdb copy is limited to in-frame clones, with some not included. The sample holds fewer than 85,000 clones, 80% to 85% seen once. This specimen was PBMCs, taken around atezolizumab (anti-PD-L1) treatment. The receptors were sampled from a woman aged 70-85 years with urothelial cancer. Both conserved end residues are part of each CDR3. The order of the fields is J gene, clone size, V gene, D gene, CDR3 DNA, CDR3 protein. A D gene is named only where the DNA matches it firmly. Clone size is shown for a subset of rows, as once, few, many or a class of expanded clone.

>TRBJ2-2|NA|TRBV28|NA
TGTGCCAGCAGTATCGGGGGACGGGGTACCGGGGAGCTGTTTTTT
CASSIGGRGTGELFF
>TRBJ2-1|NA|TRBV5-1|TRBD2
TGCGCCAGCGGGTTAGCGGGAGGGGGGGGCGAGGAGCAGTTCTTC
CASGLAGGGGEEQFF
>TRBJ1-2|NA|TRBV5-6|NA
TGTGCCAGCAGCCGTCGGGGGGCAGACCCCTATGGCTACACCTTC
CASSRRGADPYGYTF
>TRBJ2-7|NA|TRBV7-9|NA
TGTGCCAGCAGCTTAGAGCATGGGCACGAGCAGTACTTC
CASSLEHGHEQYF
>TRBJ1-1|few|TRBV5-1|NA
TGCGCCAGCAGCTTGCTCACAGTCAACACTGAAGCTTTCTTT
CASSLLTVNTEAFF
>TRBJ1-2|NA|TRBV19|NA
TGTGCCAGTAGTATCCGACCTAGATCCTATGGCTACACCTTC
CASSIRPRSYGYTF
>TRBJ1-6|NA|TRBV5-4|NA
TGTGCCAGCAGCTTGTTTCACTCCTATAATTCACCCCTCCACTTT
CASSLFHSYNSPLHF
>TRBJ2-3|few|TRBV6-1|TRBD2
TGTGCCAGCAGTGCTCTAGCGGGAGACCCAGATACGCAGTATTTT
CASSALAGDPDTQYF
>TRBJ2-2|NA|TRBV19|TRBD1
TGTGCCAGTAGTATGGACAGGGGTACCGGGGAGCTGTTTTTT
CASSMDRGTGELFF
>TRBJ2-1|NA|TRBV7-3|NA
TGTGCCAGCAGCTTAAGAGGACACCTTGTTCACTACAATGAGCAGTTCTTC
CASSLRGHLVHYNEQFF
>TRBJ2-1|few|TRBV5-1|TRBD2
TGCGCCAGCAGCTTGGTTGCCGGACTAGCGGGTCTGGCCGAGCAGTTCTTC
CASSLVAGLAGLAEQFF
>TRBJ2-3|NA|TRBV25-1|TRBD2
TGTGCCAGCAGTACGCGTAGCGGGGGACCCACAGATACGCAGTATTTT
CASSTRSGGPTDTQYF
>TRBJ2-1|NA|TRBV29-1|NA
TGCAGCGTTGAAGATGGGGACACAATATACAATGAGCAGTTCTTC
CSVEDGDTIYNEQFF
>TRBJ2-7|NA|TRBV5-1|NA
TGCGCCAGCAGCTTGATGATTAGCGGAAGCTCCTACGAGCAGTACTTC
CASSLMISGSSYEQYF
>TRBJ1-3|NA|TRBV6-5|TRBD1
TGTGCCAGCAGTTCGACGGGACAGGGTTTTGGAAACACCATATATTTT
CASSSTGQGFGNTIYF
>TRBJ1-3|NA|TRBV6-6|NA
TGTGCCAGCAGTTACGTCCAGGAATCCATCCTCACCATATATTTT
CASSYVQESILTIYF
>TRBJ2-1|NA|TRBV6-6|TRBD2
TGTGCCAGCAGTTACTCGACTAGCGGGCACGAGCAGTTCTTC
CASSYSTSGHEQFF
>TRBJ1-2|NA|TRBV2|NA
TGTGCCAGCAGTCCCTGGACACCTAACTATGGCTACACCTTC
CASSPWTPNYGYTF
>TRBJ2-3|once|TRBV5-1|TRBD2
TGCGCCAGCAGCCCTCGTAGCGGGACTAGCACAGATACGCAGTATTTT
CASSPRSGTSTDTQYF
>TRBJ1-3|NA|TRBV11-2|TRBD1
TGTGCCAGCAGCCGTCAGGGGGTCGGGGGAAACACCATATATTTT
CASSRQGVGGNTIYF
>TRBJ2-1|once|TRBV5-1|NA
TGCGCCAGCAGCTTGGGAGGGGGATACAATGAGCAGTTCTTC
CASSLGGGYNEQFF
>TRBJ2-7|NA|TRBV6-5|TRBD2
TGTGCCAGCAGTTACTCCATGGGAGGGATCTACGAGCAGTACTTC
CASSYSMGGIYEQYF
>TRBJ2-1|once|TRBV7-6|NA
TGTGCCAGCAGCTTATGGGGCCTAGGGACCTACAATGAGCAGTTCTTC
CASSLWGLGTYNEQFF
>TRBJ1-5|NA|TRBV18|TRBD1
TGTGCCAGCTCACCCCCCGGGAGGGGGCTTAATCAGCCCCAGCATTTT
CASSPPGRGLNQPQHF
>TRBJ2-3|NA|TRBV9|TRBD2
TGTGCCAGCAGCGTCGGGACTAGCGGGAGTGATACGCAGTATTTT
CASSVGTSGSDTQYF
>TRBJ2-3|once|TRBV11-1|TRBD2
TGTGCCAGCACGACGGGAGGGGGGCGAGGCGTTGAGAAGTCGCAGTATTTT
CASTTGGGRGVEKSQYF
>TRBJ2-1|NA|TRBV9|TRBD2
TGTGCCAGCAGCACCCTACCTAGCGGGGGGTCCAATGAGCAGTTCTTC
CASSTLPSGGSNEQFF
>TRBJ2-7|NA|TRBV11-2|TRBD1
TGTGCCAGCAGCTTACAGGGGGTTATCTACGAGCAGTACTTC
CASSLQGVIYEQYF
>TRBJ2-3|NA|TRBV7-9|TRBD2
TGTGCCAGCAGCTCCCCACTGAGCGGGGGGGCCGGAGATACGCAGTATTTT
CASSSPLSGGAGDTQYF
>TRBJ2-7|NA|TRBV12-5|NA
TGTGCTAGTGGTTTGGTAATCGGGGTCCTGAGGGCCTACGAGCAGTACTTC
CASGLVIGVLRAYEQYF
>TRBJ2-7|NA|TRBV19|NA
TGTGCCAGTAGTATATCGGGTTGGAGGTGCCCCTGCTACGAGCAGTACTTC
CASSISGWRCPCYEQYF
>TRBJ1-1|few|TRBV4-2|TRBD1
TGTGCCAGCAGCGAGACAGGGCCGTACACTGAAGCTTTCTTT
CASSETGPYTEAFF
>TRBJ2-7|NA|TRBV7-8|NA
TGTGCCAGCAGCTACTTTTTATGGGCACCCGGGACTGAGGACTACGAGCAGTACTTC
CASSYFLWAPGTEDYEQYF
>TRBJ1-1|NA|TRBV29-1|NA
TGCAGCGTCTCAGGGTTTTACAACACTGAAGCTTTCTTT
CSVSGFYNTEAFF
>TRBJ2-2|once|TRBV5-4|TRBD2
TGTGCCAGCAATTTAGCGGGAGGGAACACCGGGGAGCTGTTTTTT
CASNLAGGNTGELFF
>TRBJ1-1|NA|TRBV5-4|TRBD1
TGTGCCAGCAGCTTGGGACAGGGGTTGAACACTGAAGCTTTCTTT
CASSLGQGLNTEAFF
>TRBJ2-5|few|TRBV7-2|NA
TGTGCCAGCAGCTTAGGGAATAGCGTCTTCCGGGAGACCCAGTACTTC
CASSLGNSVFRETQYF
>TRBJ1-5|NA|TRBV30|NA
TGTGCCTGGAGTGGGCCGGGGGGCGGTCAGCCCCAGCATTTT
CAWSGPGGGQPQHF
>TRBJ2-1|NA|TRBV7-2|NA
TGTGCCAGCAGCTTAGAGCCAGGGGGGAAAAACAATGAGCAGTTCTTC
CASSLEPGGKNNEQFF
>TRBJ2-1|few|TRBV19|TRBD1
TGTGCCAGTAGTATAGGGGCTGGAGTTTGGGACAGGGTTGACAATGAGCAGTTCTTC
CASSIGAGVWDRVDNEQFF
>TRBJ1-2|NA|TRBV6-4|NA
TGTGCCAGCAGTGACTCGTTTGGGGGGAGCTATGGCTACACCTTC
CASSDSFGGSYGYTF
>TRBJ2-2|NA|TRBV6-6|NA
TGTGCCAGCAGCTCGGGGGGCGCGGGGAACACCGGGGAGCTGTTTTTT
CASSSGGAGNTGELFF
>TRBJ2-5|NA|TRBV5-1|NA
TGCGCCAGCAGCTTGTTTTCTGAACAACGGGCCCAGTACTTC
CASSLFSEQRAQYF
>TRBJ1-1|NA|TRBV5-1|TRBD1
TGCGCCAGCAGATCGGGACAGGGCACTGAAGCTTTCTTT
CASRSGQGTEAFF
>TRBJ1-6|NA|TRBV19|TRBD1
TGTGCCAGTAGTATCGGGACAGGGTCCTATGGGGGGACCCTCCACTTT
CASSIGTGSYGGTLHF
>TRBJ2-5|NA|TRBV6-1|TRBD1
TGTGCCAGCAGTGAAAGGGCAGGGGGTTACCAAGAGACCCAGTACTTC
CASSERAGGYQETQYF
>TRBJ1-1|NA|TRBV29-1|NA
TGCAGCGTTGAGTATAGGCAGGGTGGCCCTGAAGCTTTCTTT
CSVEYRQGGPEAFF
>TRBJ2-1|NA|TRBV28|TRBD2
TGTGCCAGCAGCCCTAGCGGCAATGAGCAGTTCTTC
CASSPSGNEQFF
>TRBJ2-3|NA|TRBV9|TRBD2
TGTGCCAGCAGCGCGCGTAGCGGGAGGCCTGGTATTACAGATACGCAGTATTTT
CASSARSGRPGITDTQYF
>TRBJ2-1|NA|TRBV10-1|TRBD2
TGCGCCAGCAGCCGGACTAGCGGGAGCAATGAGCAGTTCTTC
CASSRTSGSNEQFF
>TRBJ2-1|NA|TRBV7-2|TRBD2
TGTGCCAGCAGCTTAGATTTTCTAGCGGGAGCGTATGGGCAGTTCTTC
CASSLDFLAGAYGQFF
>TRBJ2-1|NA|TRBV7-3|NA
TGTGCCAGCAGCTTATTATCCCCCTCCCGACAGAGCTCCTACAATGAGCAGTTCTTC
CASSLLSPSRQSSYNEQFF
>TRBJ2-2|NA|TRBV5-1|NA
TGCGCCAGCACCAACAGAGCACCCGGGAACACCGGGGAGCTGTTTTTT
CASTNRAPGNTGELFF
>TRBJ2-5|NA|TRBV9|TRBD2
TGTGCCAGCAGCCCCCGACTAGCGACTGAAGAGACCCAGTACTTC
CASSPRLATEETQYF
>TRBJ1-1|NA|TRBV10-1|NA
TGCGCCAGCAGTGAGGAGCGTTACACTGAAGCTTTCTTT
CASSEERYTEAFF